In this sample, the clone carrying this T cell receptor (beta chain) turned up many times. The data derive from a study of T cells in Graves' hyperthyroidism and ophthalmopathy. Overall study context: At the time of initial diagnosis and before any treatment, peripheral blood was collected.

The definition of stable Graves' hyperthyroidism was no ophthalmopathy progression within 18 months. Patients between 18 and 65 years old had hyperthyroidism, newly diagnosed and lasting under 2 months. The PBMCs had their origin in 8.5 to 10 ml of fresh peripheral blood. Amplification of TCR beta CDR3 regions used RNA as the template. First-round RT-PCR of the TCR CDR3 relied on the HTBI primer set. MiXCR was run by TCRdb on the multiplex PCR reads, yielding one entry per CDR3 protein. The table records some 760,000 distinct CDR3 sequences, roughly 15% of them present only once. CDR3 length equals 14 residues. Germline CDR1 is MDHEN and CDR2 is SYDVKM. Unmatched junction bases numbered 5, after V lost 6 bases and J lost 1 base.

The gene calls are TRBV28 and TRBJ1-2, with TRBD1 matching 7 bases. The specimen was blood. The source is a woman younger than 35 with Graves' hyperthyroidism. The CDR3 nucleotides are TGTGCCAGCAGCCCAGGGGGAAGTAACTATGGCTACACCTTC. This sequence encodes CASSPGGSNYGYTF.